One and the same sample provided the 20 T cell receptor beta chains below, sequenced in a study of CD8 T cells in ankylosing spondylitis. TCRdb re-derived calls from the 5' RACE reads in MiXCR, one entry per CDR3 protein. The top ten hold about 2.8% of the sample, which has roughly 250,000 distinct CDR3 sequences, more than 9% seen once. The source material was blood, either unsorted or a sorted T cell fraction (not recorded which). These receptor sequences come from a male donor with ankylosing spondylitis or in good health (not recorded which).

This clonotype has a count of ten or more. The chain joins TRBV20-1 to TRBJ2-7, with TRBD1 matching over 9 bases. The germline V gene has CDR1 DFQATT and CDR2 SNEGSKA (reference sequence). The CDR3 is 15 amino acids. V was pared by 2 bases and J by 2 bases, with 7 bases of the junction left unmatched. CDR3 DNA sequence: TGCAGTGCTAGAAGCCGGGACAGGGCAGCCTACGAGCAGTACTTC. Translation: CSARSRDRAAYEQYF.

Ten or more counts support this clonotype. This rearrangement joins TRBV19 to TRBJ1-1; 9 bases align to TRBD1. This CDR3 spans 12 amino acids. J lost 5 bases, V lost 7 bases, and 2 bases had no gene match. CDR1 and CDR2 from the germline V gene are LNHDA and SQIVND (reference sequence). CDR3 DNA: TGTGCCAGTAAGGGACAGGGAACTGAAGCTTTCTTT. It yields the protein CASKGQGTEAFF.

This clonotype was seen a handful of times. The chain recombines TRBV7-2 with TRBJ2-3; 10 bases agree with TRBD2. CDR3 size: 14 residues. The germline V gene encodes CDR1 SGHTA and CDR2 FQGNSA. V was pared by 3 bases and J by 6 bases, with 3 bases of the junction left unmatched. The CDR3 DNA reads TGTGCCAGCAGCTTTAGCGGGGGGATGGATACGCAGTATTTT. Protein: CASSFSGGMDTQYF.

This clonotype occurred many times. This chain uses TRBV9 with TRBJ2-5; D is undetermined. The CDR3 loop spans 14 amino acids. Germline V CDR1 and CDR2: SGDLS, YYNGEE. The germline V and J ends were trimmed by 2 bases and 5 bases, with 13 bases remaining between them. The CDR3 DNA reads TGTGCCAGCAGCGTGCCGGACGCCGGGGAGACCCAGTACTTC. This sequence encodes CASSVPDAGETQYF. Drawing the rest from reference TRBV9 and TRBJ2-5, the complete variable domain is DSGVTQTPKHLITATGQRVTLRCSPRSGDLSVYWYQQSLDQGLQFLIQYYNGEERAKGNILERFSAQQFPDLHSELNLSSLELGDSALYFCASSVPDAGETQYFGPGTRLLVL.

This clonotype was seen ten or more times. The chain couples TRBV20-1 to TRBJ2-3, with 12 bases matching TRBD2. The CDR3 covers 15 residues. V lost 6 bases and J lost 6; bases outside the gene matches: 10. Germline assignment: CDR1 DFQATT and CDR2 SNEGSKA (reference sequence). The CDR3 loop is CSAALAGGPVDTQYF. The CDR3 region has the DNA TGCAGTGCAGCGCTAGCGGGGGGGCCGGTGGATACGCAGTATTTT.

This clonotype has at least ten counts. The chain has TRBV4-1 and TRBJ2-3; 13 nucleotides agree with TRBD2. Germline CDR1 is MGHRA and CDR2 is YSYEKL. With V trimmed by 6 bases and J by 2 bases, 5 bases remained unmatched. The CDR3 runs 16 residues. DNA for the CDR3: TGCGCCAGCAGTAAGGGACTAGCGGGGACCACAGATACGCAGTATTTT. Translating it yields CASSKGLAGTTDTQYF.

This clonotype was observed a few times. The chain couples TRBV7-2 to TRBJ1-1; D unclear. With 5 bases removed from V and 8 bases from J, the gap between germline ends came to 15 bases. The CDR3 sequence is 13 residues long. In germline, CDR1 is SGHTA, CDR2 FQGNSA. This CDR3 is CASSPRTVVEAFF. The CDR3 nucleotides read TGTGCCAGCAGCCCTCGGACTGTTGTCGAAGCTTTCTTT.

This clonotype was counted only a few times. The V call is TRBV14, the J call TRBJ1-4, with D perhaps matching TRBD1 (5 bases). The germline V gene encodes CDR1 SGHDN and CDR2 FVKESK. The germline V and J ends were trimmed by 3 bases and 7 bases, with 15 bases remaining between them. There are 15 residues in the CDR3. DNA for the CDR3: TGTGCCAGCAGCCAGACCGGGACGGTCAGTGAAAAACTGTTTTTT. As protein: CASSQTGTVSEKLFF.

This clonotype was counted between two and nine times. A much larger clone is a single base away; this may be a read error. The CDR3 sequence: CCATASSSGGSTDTQYF. CDR3 DNA sequence: TGCTGTGCTACCGCATCTAGTAGCGGGGGGAGCACAGATACGCAGTATTTT. This sequence joins TRBV20-1 and TRBJ2-3; the match to TRBD2 covers 10 bases. The length of the CDR3 is 17 residues. Germline V gene lookup returns CDR1 DFQATT and CDR2 SNEGSKA (reference sequence).

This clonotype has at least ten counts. The CDR3 loop reads CASTLKYGDAQPQHF. CDR3 coding DNA: TGTGCCAGCACCCTGAAGTACGGGGACGCTCAGCCCCAGCATTTT. This rearrangement joins TRBV6-1 to TRBJ1-5; D is perhaps TRBD1 (5 bases). The CDR3 is 15 amino acids. V was cut by 7 bases and J by 6 bases, with 19 bases left in between. Germline lookup yields CDR1 MNHNS and CDR2 SASEGT.

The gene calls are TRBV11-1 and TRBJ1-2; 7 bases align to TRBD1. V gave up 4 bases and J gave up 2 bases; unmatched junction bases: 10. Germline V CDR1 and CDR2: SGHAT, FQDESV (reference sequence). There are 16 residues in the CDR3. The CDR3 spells CASSSGTAIPNYGYTF. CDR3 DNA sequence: TGTGCCAGCAGCTCCGGGACAGCGATCCCGAACTATGGCTACACCTTC. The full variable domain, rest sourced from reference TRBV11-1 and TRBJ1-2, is EAEVAQSPRYKITEKSQAVAFWCDPISGHATLYWYRQILGQGPELLVQFQDESVVDDSQLPKDRFSAERLKGVDSTLKIQPAELGDSAMYLCASSSGTAIPNYGYTFGSGTRLTVV.

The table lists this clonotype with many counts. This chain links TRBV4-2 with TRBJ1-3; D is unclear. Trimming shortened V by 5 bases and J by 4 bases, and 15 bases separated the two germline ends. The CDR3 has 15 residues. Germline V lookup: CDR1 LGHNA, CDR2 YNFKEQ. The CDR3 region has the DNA TGTGCCAGCAGCTCCCCCCCTACGGGAGGAAACACCATATATTTT. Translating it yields CASSSPPTGGNTIYF.

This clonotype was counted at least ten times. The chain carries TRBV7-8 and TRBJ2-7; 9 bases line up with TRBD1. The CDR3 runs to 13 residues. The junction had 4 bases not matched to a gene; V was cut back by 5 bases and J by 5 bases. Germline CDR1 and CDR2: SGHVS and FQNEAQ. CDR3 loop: CASSLGQGNEQYF. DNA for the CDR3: TGTGCCAGCAGCCTAGGACAGGGGAACGAGCAGTACTTC.

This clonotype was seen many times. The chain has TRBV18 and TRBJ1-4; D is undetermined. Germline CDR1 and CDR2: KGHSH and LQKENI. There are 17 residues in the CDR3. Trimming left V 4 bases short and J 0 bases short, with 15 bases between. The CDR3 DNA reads TGTGCCAGCTCACACCAACCCTTATCCACAACTAATGAAAAACTGTTTTTT. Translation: CASSHQPLSTTNEKLFF.

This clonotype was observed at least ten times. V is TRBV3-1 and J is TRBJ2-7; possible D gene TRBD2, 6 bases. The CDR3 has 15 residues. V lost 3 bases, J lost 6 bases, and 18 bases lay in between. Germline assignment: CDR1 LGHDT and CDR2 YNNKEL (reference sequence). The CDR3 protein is CASSQEPGLPLEQYF. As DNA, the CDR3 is TGTGCCAGCAGCCAGGAACCGGGACTCCCACTCGAGCAGTACTTC.

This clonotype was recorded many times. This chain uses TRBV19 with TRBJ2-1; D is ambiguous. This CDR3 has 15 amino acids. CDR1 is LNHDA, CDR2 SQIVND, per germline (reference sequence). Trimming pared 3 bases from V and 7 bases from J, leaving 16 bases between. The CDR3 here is CASSMATQNLNEQFF. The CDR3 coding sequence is TGTGCCAGTAGTATGGCCACACAAAATTTGAATGAGCAGTTCTTC.

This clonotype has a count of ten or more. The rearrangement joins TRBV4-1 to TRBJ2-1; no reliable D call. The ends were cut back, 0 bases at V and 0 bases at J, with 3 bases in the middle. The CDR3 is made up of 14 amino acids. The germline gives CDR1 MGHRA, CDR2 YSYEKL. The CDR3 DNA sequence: TGCGCCAGCAGCCAAGAGGTCTCCTACAATGAGCAGTTCTTC. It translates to CASSQEVSYNEQFF.

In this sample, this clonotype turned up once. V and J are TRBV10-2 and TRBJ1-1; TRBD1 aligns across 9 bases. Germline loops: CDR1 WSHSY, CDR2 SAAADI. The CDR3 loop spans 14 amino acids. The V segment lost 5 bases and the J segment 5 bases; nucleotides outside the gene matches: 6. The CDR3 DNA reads TGCGCCAGCAGTTCCTTGGGACAGGGTACTGAAGCTTTCTTT. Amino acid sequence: CASSSLGQGTEAFF.

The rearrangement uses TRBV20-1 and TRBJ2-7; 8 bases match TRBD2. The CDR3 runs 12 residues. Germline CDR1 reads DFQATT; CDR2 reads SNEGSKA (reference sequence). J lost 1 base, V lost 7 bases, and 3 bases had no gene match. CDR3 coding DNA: TGCAGTGGTGAGCGGGGGTCCTACGAGCAGTACTTC. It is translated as CSGERGSYEQYF.

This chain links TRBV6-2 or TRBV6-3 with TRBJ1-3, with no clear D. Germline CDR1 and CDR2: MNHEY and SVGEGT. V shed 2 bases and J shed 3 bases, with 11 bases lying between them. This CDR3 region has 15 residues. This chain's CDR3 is CASSYPTGIGNTIYF. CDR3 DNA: TGTGCCAGCAGTTACCCGACCGGTATTGGAAACACCATATATTTT.